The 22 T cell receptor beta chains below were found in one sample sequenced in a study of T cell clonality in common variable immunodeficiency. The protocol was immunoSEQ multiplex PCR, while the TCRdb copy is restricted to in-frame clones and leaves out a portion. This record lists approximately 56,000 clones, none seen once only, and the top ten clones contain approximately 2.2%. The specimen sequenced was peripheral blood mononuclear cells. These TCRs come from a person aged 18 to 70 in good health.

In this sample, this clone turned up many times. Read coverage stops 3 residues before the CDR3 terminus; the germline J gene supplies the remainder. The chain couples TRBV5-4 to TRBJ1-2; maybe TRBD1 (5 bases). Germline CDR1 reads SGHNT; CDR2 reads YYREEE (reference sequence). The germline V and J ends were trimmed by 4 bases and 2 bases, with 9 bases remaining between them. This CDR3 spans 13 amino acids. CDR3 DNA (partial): TGTGCCAGCAGCCCCGACAGCAACTATGGC. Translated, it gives CASSPDSNYG. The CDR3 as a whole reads CASSPDSNYGYTF.

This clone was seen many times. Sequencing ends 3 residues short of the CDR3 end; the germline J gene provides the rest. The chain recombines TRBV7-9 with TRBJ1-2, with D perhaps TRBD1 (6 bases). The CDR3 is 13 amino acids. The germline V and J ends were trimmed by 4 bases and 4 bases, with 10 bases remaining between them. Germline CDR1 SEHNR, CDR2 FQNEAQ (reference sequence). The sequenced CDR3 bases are TGTGCCAGCAGCTCCAGGACAGCCTATGGC. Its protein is CASSSRTAYG. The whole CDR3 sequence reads CASSSRTAYGYTF.

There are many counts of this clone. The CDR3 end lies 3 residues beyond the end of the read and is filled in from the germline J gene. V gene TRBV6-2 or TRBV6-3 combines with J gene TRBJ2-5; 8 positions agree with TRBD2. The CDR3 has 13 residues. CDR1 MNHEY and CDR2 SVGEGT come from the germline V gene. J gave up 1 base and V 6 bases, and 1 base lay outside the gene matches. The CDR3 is CASRGTSQETQYF. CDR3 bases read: TGTGCCAGCAGAGGGACTAGCCAAGAGACC.

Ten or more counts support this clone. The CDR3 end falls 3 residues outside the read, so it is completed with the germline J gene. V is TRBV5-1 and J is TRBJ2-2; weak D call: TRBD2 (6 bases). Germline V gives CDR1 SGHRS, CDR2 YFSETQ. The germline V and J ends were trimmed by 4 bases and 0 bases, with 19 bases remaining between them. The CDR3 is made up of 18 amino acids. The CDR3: CASSRTRAGGANTGELFF. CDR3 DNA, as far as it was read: TGCGCCAGCAGCAGAACACGGGCCGGCGGGGCGAACACCGGGGAG.

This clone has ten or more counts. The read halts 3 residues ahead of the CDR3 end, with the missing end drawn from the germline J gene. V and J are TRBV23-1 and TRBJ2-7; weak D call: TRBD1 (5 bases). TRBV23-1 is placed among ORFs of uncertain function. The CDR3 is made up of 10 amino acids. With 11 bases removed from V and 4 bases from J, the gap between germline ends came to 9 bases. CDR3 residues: CACQGYEQYF. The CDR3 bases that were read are TGCGCCTGCCAGGGTTACGAG.

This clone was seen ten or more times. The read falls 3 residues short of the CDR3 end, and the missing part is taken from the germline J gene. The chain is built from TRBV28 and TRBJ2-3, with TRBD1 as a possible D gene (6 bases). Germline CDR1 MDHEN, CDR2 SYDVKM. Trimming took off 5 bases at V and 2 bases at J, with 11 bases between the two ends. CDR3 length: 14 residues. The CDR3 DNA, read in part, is TGTGCCAGCAGTCGGCAGGGGTTCACAGATACG. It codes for CASSRQGFTDT. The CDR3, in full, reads CASSRQGFTDTQYF. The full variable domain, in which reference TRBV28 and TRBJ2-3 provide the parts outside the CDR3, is DVKVTQSSRYLVKRTGEKVFLECVQDMDHENMFWYRQDPGLGLRLIYFSYDVKMKEKGDIPEGYSVSREKKERFSLILESASTNQTSMYLCASSRQGFTDTQYFGPGTRLTVL.

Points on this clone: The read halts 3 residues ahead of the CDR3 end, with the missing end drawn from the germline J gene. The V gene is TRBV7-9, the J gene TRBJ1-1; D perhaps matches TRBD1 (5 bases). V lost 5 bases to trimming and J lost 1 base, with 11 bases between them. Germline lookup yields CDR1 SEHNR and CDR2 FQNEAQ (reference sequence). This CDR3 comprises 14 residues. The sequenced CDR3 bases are TGTGCCAGCAGCCAAGCGAGGGGGAACACTGAA. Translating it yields CASSQARGNTE. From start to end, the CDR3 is CASSQARGNTEAFF.

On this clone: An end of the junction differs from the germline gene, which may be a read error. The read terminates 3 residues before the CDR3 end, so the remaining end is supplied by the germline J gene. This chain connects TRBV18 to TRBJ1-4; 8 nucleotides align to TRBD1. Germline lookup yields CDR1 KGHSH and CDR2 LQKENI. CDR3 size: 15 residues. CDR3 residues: CTSSPRTGTNEKLFF. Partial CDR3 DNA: TGTACCAGCTCACCCCGGACAGGGACTAATGAAAAA. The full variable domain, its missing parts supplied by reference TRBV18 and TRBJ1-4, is NAGVMQNPRHLVRRRGQEARLRCSPMKGHSHVYWYRQLPEEGLKFMVYLQKENIIDESGMPKERFSAEFPKEGPSILRIQQVVRGDSAAYFCTSSPRTGTNEKLFFGSGTQLSVL.

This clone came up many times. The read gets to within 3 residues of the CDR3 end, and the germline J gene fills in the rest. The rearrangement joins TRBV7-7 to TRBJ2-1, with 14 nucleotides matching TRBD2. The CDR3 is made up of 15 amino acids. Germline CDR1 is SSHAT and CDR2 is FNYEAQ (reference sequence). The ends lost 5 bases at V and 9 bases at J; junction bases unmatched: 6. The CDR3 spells CASSPGLAGAAEQFF. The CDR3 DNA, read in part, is TGTGCCAGCAGCCCGGGACTAGCGGGAGCGGCTGAG.

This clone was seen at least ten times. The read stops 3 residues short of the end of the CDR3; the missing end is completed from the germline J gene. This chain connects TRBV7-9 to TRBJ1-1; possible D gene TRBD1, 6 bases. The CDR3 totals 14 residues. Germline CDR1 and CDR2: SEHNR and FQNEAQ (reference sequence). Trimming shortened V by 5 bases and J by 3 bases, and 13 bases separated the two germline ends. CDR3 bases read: TGTGCCAGCAGCCTACAGGGAGTGTACACTGAA. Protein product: CASSLQGVYTE. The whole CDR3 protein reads CASSLQGVYTEAFF.

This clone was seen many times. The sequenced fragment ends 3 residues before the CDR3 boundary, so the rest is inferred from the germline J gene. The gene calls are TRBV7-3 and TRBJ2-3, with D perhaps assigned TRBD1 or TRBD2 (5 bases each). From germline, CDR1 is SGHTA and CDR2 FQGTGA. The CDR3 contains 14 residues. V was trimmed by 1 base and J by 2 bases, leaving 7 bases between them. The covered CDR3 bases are TGTGCCAGCAGCTTAAGAGGGGCCACAGATACG. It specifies CASSLRGATDT. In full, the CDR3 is CASSLRGATDTQYF.

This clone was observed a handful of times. The DNA read from the CDR3 is TGTGCCAGCAGTGGACAGAATCAGCCC. It yields the protein CASSGQNQP. The whole CDR3 protein reads CASSGQNQPQHF. This chain uses TRBV6-1 with TRBJ1-5; tentatively, D is TRBD1 (5 bases). The CDR3 end lies 3 residues beyond the end of the read and is filled in from the germline J gene. The V gene's germline CDR1 is MNHNS and CDR2 SASEGT. There are 12 residues in the CDR3. With 4 bases removed from V and 4 bases from J, the gap between germline ends came to 5 bases.

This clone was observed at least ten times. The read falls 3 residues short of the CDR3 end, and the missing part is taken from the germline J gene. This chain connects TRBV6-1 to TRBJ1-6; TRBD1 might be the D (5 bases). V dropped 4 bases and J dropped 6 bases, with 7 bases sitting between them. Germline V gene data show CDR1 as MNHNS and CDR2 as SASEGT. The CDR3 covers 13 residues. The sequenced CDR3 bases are TGTGCCAGCAGTGCGACAGTTAATTCACCC. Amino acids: CASSATVNSP. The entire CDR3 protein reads CASSATVNSPLHF.

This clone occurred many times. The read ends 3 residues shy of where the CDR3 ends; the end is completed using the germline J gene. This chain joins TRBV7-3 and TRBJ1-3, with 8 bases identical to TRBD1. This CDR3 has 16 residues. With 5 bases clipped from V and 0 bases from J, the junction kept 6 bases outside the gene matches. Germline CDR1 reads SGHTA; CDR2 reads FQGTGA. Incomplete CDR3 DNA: TGTGCCAGCAGCCGGGACAGGTCGAGCTCTGGAAACACC. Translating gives CASSRDRSSSGNT. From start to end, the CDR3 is CASSRDRSSSGNTIYF.

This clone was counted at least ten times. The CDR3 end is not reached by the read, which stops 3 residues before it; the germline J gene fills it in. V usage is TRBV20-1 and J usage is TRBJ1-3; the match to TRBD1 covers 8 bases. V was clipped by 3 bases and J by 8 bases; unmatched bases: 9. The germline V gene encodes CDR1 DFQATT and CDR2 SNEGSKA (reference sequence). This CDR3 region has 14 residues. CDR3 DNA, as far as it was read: TGCAGTGCTAGTAGGGGACAGGTGGTCGACACC. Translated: CSASRGQVVDT. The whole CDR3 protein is CSASRGQVVDTIYF.

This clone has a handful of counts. CDR3 DNA (partial): TGCGCCAGCAGCGGAAGACTAGCGGGGGGGCAAGAGACG. It translates to CASSGRLAGGQET. In full, the CDR3 reads CASSGRLAGGQETQYF. The chain is built from TRBV5-1 and TRBJ2-3, with 14 bases lining up with TRBD2. The read comes to an end 3 residues before the CDR3 does, leaving the germline J gene to fill in the end. The germline V gene has CDR1 SGHRS and CDR2 YFSETQ. The CDR3 consists of 16 residues.

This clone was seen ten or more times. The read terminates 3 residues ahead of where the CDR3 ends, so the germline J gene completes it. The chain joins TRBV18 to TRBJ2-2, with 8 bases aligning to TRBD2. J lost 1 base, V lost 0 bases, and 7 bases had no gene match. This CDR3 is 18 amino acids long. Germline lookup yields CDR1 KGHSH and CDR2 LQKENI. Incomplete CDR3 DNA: TGTGCCAGCTCACCACCTATGTTAAGCGGGAGGAACACCGGGGAG. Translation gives CASSPPMLSGRNTGE. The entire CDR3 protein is CASSPPMLSGRNTGELFF. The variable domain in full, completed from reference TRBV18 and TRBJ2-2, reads NAGVMQNPRHLVRRRGQEARLRCSPMKGHSHVYWYRQLPEEGLKFMVYLQKENIIDESGMPKERFSAEFPKEGPSILRIQQVVRGDSAAYFCASSPPMLSGRNTGELFFGEGSRLTVL.

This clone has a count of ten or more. The CDR3 bases that were read are TGCAGTGCGGTCCGGGACCCCCAAAAGCGGGGGGCCACCTACGAG. It encodes CSAVRDPQKRGATYE. The whole CDR3 is CSAVRDPQKRGATYEQYF. The chain is built from TRBV20-1 and TRBJ2-7, with 9 bases matching TRBD2. The CDR3 goes on 3 residues after the read ends, and that part is filled in from the germline J gene. Germline V gives CDR1 DFQATT, CDR2 SNEGSKA (reference sequence). V trimming: 6 bases; J trimming: 2 bases; junction bases outside the gene matches: 20. The CDR3 is made up of 18 amino acids.

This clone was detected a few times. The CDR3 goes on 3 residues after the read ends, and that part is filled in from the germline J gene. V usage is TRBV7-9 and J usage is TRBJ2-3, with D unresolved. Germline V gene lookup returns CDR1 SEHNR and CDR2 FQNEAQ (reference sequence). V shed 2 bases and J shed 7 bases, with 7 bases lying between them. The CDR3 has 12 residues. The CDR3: CASSLKGHTQYF. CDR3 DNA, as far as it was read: TGTGCCAGCAGCTTAAAAGGGCATACG.

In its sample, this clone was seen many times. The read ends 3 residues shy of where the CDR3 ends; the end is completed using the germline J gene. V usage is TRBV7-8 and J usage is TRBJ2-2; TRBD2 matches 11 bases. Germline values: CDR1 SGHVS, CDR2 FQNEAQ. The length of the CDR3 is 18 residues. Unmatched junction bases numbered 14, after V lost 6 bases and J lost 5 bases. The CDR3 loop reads CASSPPIAGGPETGELFF. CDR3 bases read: TGTGCCAGCAGTCCCCCAATAGCGGGGGGGCCGGAAACCGGGGAG.

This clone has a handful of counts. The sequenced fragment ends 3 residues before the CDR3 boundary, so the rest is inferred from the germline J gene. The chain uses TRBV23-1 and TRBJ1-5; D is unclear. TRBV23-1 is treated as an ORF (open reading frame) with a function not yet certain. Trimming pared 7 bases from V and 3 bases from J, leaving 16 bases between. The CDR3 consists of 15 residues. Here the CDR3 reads CASTHTRRFNQPQHF. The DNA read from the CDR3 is TGCGCCAGCACCCATACGCGAAGATTCAATCAGCCC.

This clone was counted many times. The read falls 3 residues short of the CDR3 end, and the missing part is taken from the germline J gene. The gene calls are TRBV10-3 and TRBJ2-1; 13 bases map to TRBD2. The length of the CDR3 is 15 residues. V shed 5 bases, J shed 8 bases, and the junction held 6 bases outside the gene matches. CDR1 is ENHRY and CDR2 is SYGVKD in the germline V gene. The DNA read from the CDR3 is TGTGCCATCAGTACTAGCGGGGGGGCCCTCGATGAG. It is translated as CAISTSGGALDE. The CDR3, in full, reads CAISTSGGALDEQFF.